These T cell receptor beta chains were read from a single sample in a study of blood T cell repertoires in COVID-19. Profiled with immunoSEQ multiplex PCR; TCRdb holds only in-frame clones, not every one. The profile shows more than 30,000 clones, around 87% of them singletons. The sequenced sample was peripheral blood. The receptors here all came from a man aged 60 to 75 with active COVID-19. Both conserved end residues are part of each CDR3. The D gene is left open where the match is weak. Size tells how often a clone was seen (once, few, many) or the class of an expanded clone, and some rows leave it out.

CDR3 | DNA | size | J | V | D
CASSSAGWSGRAVDTQYF | TGTGCCAGCAGCTCGGCCGGTTGGAGCGGGAGGGCCGTAGATACGCAGTATTTT | . | TRBJ2-3 | TRBV13 | TRBD2
CASSQLATKTQYF | TGTGCCAGCAGCCAACTAGCGACAAAGACCCAGTACTTC | . | TRBJ2-5 | TRBV5-6 | TRBD2
CASSWGLAGQSSYNEQFF | TGTGCCAGTAGTTGGGGACTAGCGGGACAGTCCTCCTACAATGAGCAGTTCTTC | . | TRBJ2-1 | TRBV19 | TRBD2
CASSQQGKETQYF | TGTGCCAGCAGCCAACAGGGGAAAGAGACCCAGTACTTC | . | TRBJ2-5 | TRBV7-2 | TRBD1
CASSSRVSGANVLTF | TGTGCCAGTAGTTCCAGGGTGTCTGGGGCCAACGTCCTGACTTTC | . | TRBJ2-6 | TRBV19 | .
CASSFGQFTDTQYF | TGTGCCAGCAGCTTTGGCCAGTTCACAGATACGCAGTATTTT | few | TRBJ2-3 | TRBV7-2 | .
CAILAGDSYEQYF | TGTGCCATACTAGCGGGAGACTCCTACGAGCAGTACTTC | . | TRBJ2-7 | TRBV10-3 | TRBD2
CASSFVGAGTEAFF | TGTGCCAGCAGTTTCGTGGGCGCGGGCACTGAAGCTTTCTTT | . | TRBJ1-1 | TRBV6-2/TRBV6-3 | .
CASSTQGLLGMHNQPQHF | TGTGCCAGTAGTACGCAGGGGCTTCTAGGAATGCACAATCAGCCCCAGCATTTT | . | TRBJ1-5 | TRBV19 | .
CASSYSGGRGNTIYF | TGTGCCAGCAGTTACTCCGGGGGGAGAGGAAACACCATATATTTT | . | TRBJ1-3 | TRBV6-5 | .
CASSLLVDRGGTEAFF | TGTGCCAGCAGCTTGTTGGTGGACAGGGGGGGTACTGAAGCTTTCTTT | . | TRBJ1-1 | TRBV5-4 | TRBD1
CASIARDRGDEQFF | TGTGCCAGCATCGCCCGGGACAGGGGCGATGAGCAGTTCTTC | few | TRBJ2-1 | TRBV13 | TRBD1
CASSQVTGGQLQYGYTF | TGTGCCAGCAGCCAAGTAACAGGGGGACAGCTACAATATGGCTACACCTTC | . | TRBJ1-2 | TRBV4-2 | TRBD1
CASSLVRGYNEKLFF | TGTGCCAGCAGCTTGGTACGGGGATATAATGAAAAACTGTTTTTT | . | TRBJ1-4 | TRBV5-6 | .
CASSLGRRIESLDEQFF | TGTGCCAGCAGCTTGGGGCGGCGAATCGAATCATTAGATGAGCAGTTCTTC | few | TRBJ2-1 | TRBV7-2 | .
CSVKPGGGPYEQYF | TGCAGCGTGAAACCTGGGGGCGGACCCTACGAGCAGTACTTC | . | TRBJ2-7 | TRBV29-1 | .
CASSQGYGRGESPLHF | TGTGCCAGCAGCCAAGGATACGGCAGGGGGGAATCACCCCTCCACTTT | . | TRBJ1-6 | TRBV3-1/TRBV3-2 | TRBD1
CASSRSRGEKLFF | TGTGCCAGCAGCCGCTCCAGGGGGGAGAAACTGTTTTTT | . | TRBJ1-4 | TRBV6-5 | TRBD1
CASSPRLAGDSTDTQYF | TGTGCCAGCAGCCCCCGACTAGCGGGAGATAGCACAGATACGCAGTATTTT | . | TRBJ2-3 | TRBV11-2 | TRBD2
CASSVLAGEGTGELFF | TGTGCCAGCAGTGTACTAGCGGGAGAAGGCACCGGGGAGCTGTTTTTT | . | TRBJ2-2 | TRBV6-1 | TRBD2
CASSLLARGNEQYF | TGTGCCAGCAGCTTACTTGCCAGGGGGAACGAGCAGTACTTC | . | TRBJ2-7 | TRBV7-9 | TRBD1
CASSLNRWNEQFF | TGTGCCAGCAGTTTAAATCGGTGGAATGAGCAGTTCTTC | . | TRBJ2-1 | TRBV12-3/TRBV12-4 | .
CASSLGPQEQYF | TGTGCCAGCAGCTTAGGCCCACAGGAGCAGTACTTC | . | TRBJ2-7 | TRBV13 | .
CASSPGVETQYF | TGTGCCAGCAGCCCGGGGGTGGAGACCCAGTACTTC | . | TRBJ2-5 | TRBV5-8 | .